This T cell receptor beta chain was found in a study of blood T cells in healthy people across ages. This clonotype was detected only a few times. The CDR3 has 15 amino acids. V shed 4 bases, J shed 2 bases, and the junction held 6 bases outside the gene matches. The V gene's germline CDR1 is LNHDA and CDR2 SQIVND (reference sequence). Then a second PCR, running about 6 to 12 cycles, was carried out with a sample-barcoded 5' primer and a J-beta primer mix. TCRdb redid the calling of the 5' RACE reads with MiXCR, one entry per CDR3 protein. The table includes over a million distinct CDR3 sequences, approximately 59% detected once.

The origin of this receptor is a man aged 18-30 years in good health. The sequenced sample consisted of blood. The chain couples TRBV19 to TRBJ2-7, with 9 bases that match TRBD1. CDR3 in DNA: TGTGCCAGTAGTACACCGGGACAGGGTACCTACGAGCAGTACTTC. This encodes CASSTPGQGTYEQYF.